These T cell receptor beta chains were read from a single sample in a study of blood T cell repertoires in COVID-19. Produced via immunoSEQ multiplex PCR; TCRdb's table is partial and in-frame only. The profile covers a few hundred thousand clones, with 80% to 90% appearing a single time and less than 5% taken by the ten largest. Sequencing was performed on peripheral blood. These TCRs come from a man between 60 and 70 years old with acute or convalescent COVID-19. Both conserved end residues are part of each CDR3. Fields, in order: CDR3 DNA, CDR3 protein, D gene, clone size, J gene, V gene. D genes are given only for firm matches. Not all rows give a size; the values are once, few, many and, for expanded clones, a class.

TGCGCCAGCAGCTTGGAAGGGAGCGCAGATACGCAGTATTTT | CASSLEGSADTQYF | . | once | TRBJ2-3 | TRBV5-1
TGCGCCAGCAGCCAAGATCAGAGGTTGGGACAGGGGAGGTACGAGCAGTACTTC | CASSQDQRLGQGRYEQYF | TRBD1 | . | TRBJ2-7 | TRBV4-1
TGTGCCAGCAGCTTGGGGACTAGCGGGTGGGGGAATGAGCAGTTCTTC | CASSLGTSGWGNEQFF | TRBD2 | once | TRBJ2-1 | TRBV5-6
TGTGCCAGCAGTTACAGCACCCTCGGGTCCTACGAGCAGTACTTC | CASSYSTLGSYEQYF | . | . | TRBJ2-7 | TRBV6-6
TGTGCCAGCAGCGTAGGACTAGGGATCACAGATACGCAGTATTTT | CASSVGLGITDTQYF | . | . | TRBJ2-3 | TRBV9
TGCGCCAGCAGCTTGGAGCGGGAATCCTACGAGCAGTACTTC | CASSLERESYEQYF | TRBD2 | . | TRBJ2-7 | TRBV5-1
TGTGCCAGCAGCTCATATTTCCCTTGGAGTAGCAATCAGCCCCAGCATTTT | CASSSYFPWSSNQPQHF | . | few | TRBJ1-5 | TRBV7-2
TGCGCCAGCAGTCAATCTCCTCTTGCAGATACGCAGTATTTT | CASSQSPLADTQYF | . | . | TRBJ2-3 | TRBV23-1
TGTGCCAGCAGTTACGACTTCACTAGCGGGAGGGAGAAGAGCTCCTACAATGAGCAGTTCTTC | CASSYDFTSGREKSSYNEQFF | TRBD2 | . | TRBJ2-1 | TRBV6-7
TGCAGTGCTAGTGAACTTAGCGGGAGGGCCTACGAGCAGTACTTC | CSASELSGRAYEQYF | TRBD2 | . | TRBJ2-7 | TRBV20-1
TGTGCCAGCAGCCTAGCGGGAGTCGCCAATGAGCAGTTCTTC | CASSLAGVANEQFF | TRBD2 | few | TRBJ2-1 | TRBV3-1/TRBV3-2
TGTGCCAGCAGTGCGGACAGGCGGCTCAAGCAGTACTTC | CASSADRRLKQYF | TRBD1 | once | TRBJ2-7 | TRBV12-3/TRBV12-4
TGTGCCAGCAGCCTTGTGAAGGGGGACACAGATACGCAGTATTTT | CASSLVKGDTDTQYF | . | . | TRBJ2-3 | TRBV11-2
TGTGCCAGCAGCTTAACTTGGACAAGACACGAGCAGTACTTC | CASSLTWTRHEQYF | . | . | TRBJ2-7 | TRBV7-8
TGCGCCAGCAGCTGGGGACAGATGAACACTGAAGCTTTCTTT | CASSWGQMNTEAFF | TRBD1 | . | TRBJ1-1 | TRBV4-3
TGCAGCGTTGAAGCGGCGGGGGCGATCTACGAGCAGTACTTC | CSVEAAGAIYEQYF | . | . | TRBJ2-7 | TRBV29-1
TGTGCCTGGACCCCCGGGGGTGGGCACTATGGCTACACCTTC | CAWTPGGGHYGYTF | . | . | TRBJ1-2 | TRBV30
TGTGCCAGTAGTGGTGTTGGCAGGGGCACCTACGAGCAGTACTTC | CASSGVGRGTYEQYF | . | . | TRBJ2-7 | TRBV19
TGTGCCAGCAGTACCCAGGAATACAATGAGCAGTTCTTC | CASSTQEYNEQFF | . | . | TRBJ2-1 | TRBV6-4
TGTGCCAGCTCACCGACCCAGGGGGCAGATACGCAGTATTTT | CASSPTQGADTQYF | TRBD1 | . | TRBJ2-3 | TRBV18
TGTGCCAGCAGTTCCCCCGGGACAGGGGGTCAGCCCCAGCATTTT | CASSSPGTGGQPQHF | TRBD1 | . | TRBJ1-5 | TRBV6-5
TGTGCCAGCAGGATCGGGGGGGCGGGCACTGAAGCTTTCTTT | CASRIGGAGTEAFF | . | . | TRBJ1-1 | TRBV5-6
TGTGCCAGCAGCTTAGCAGCGGGGGGGCCTTATTACGAGCAGTACTTC | CASSLAAGGPYYEQYF | TRBD2 | . | TRBJ2-7 | TRBV7-2
TGTGCCAGCAGCTCGGCAGGTTTGAACACTGAAGCTTTCTTT | CASSSAGLNTEAFF | . | . | TRBJ1-1 | TRBV5-6
TGTGCCAGCAGCCAAGGGACTAGCGCTCCCTACGAGCAGTACTTC | CASSQGTSAPYEQYF | TRBD2 | . | TRBJ2-7 | TRBV3-1/TRBV3-2
TGTGCCAGCAGTCCCCGGACAGGGGACGGGGAGCTGTTTTTT | CASSPRTGDGELFF | TRBD1 | . | TRBJ2-2 | TRBV27
TGTGCCAGCAGCTTGGATAGGACAGCTAACTATGGCTACACCTTC | CASSLDRTANYGYTF | . | once | TRBJ1-2 | TRBV11-2
TGTGCCAGTAGTAACACAGGGGATTCCTATGGCTACACCTTC | CASSNTGDSYGYTF | TRBD1 | . | TRBJ1-2 | TRBV19
TGTGCCAGCAGTGGTCCGGGACTAGCGGGCACCGGGGAGCTGTTTTTT | CASSGPGLAGTGELFF | TRBD2 | . | TRBJ2-2 | TRBV6-1
TGTGCCAGTAGTATTGGGCAGGGGACCATGTCGGGCACAGATACGCAGTATTTT | CASSIGQGTMSGTDTQYF | . | . | TRBJ2-3 | TRBV19
TGTGCCAGCAGCTTAACCCCAGGGGGCACTGAGCAGTTCTTC | CASSLTPGGTEQFF | TRBD1 | . | TRBJ2-1 | TRBV7-9
TGTGCCAGCTCACCATTGGCAGGCCACCCCTCTGGAAACACCATATATTTT | CASSPLAGHPSGNTIYF | . | . | TRBJ1-3 | TRBV18
TGTGCCAGTAGTATACGGATGGGCCCCCCAGGGAGGAATGAAAAACTGTTTTTT | CASSIRMGPPGRNEKLFF | . | . | TRBJ1-4 | TRBV19
TGTGCCAGCAGTTTATTTCTCGGGAGGGCCCGGGCGAACACCGGGGAGCTGTTTTTT | CASSLFLGRARANTGELFF | TRBD2 | once | TRBJ2-2 | TRBV27
TGTGCCAGCAGTACGCCACCCCGACTAGGTAGTAATGAGCAGTTCTTC | CASSTPPRLGSNEQFF | . | . | TRBJ2-1 | TRBV28
TGTGCCAGCAGCCCTTCCGAGACAGGATTTGAAGCTTTCTTT | CASSPSETGFEAFF | . | . | TRBJ1-1 | TRBV3-1/TRBV3-2
TGTGCCAGCAGTAAGGGGACTAGCGGATACCGCCAAGAGACCCAGTACTTC | CASSKGTSGYRQETQYF | TRBD2 | . | TRBJ2-5 | TRBV27
TGTGCCAGCAGCCCGAAGTTACAGGTGGGGGAGCAGTACTTC | CASSPKLQVGEQYF | . | . | TRBJ2-7 | TRBV3-1/TRBV3-2
TGCGCCAGCAGCTCATACAAAGCCCCCACGGAGGGCTACACCTTC | CASSSYKAPTEGYTF | . | . | TRBJ1-2 | TRBV5-1
TGTGCCAGCAGCCAGATAACGGACAGGCCCACGTACTTC | CASSQITDRPTYF | TRBD1 | . | TRBJ2-5 | TRBV3-1/TRBV3-2
TGTGCCAGCCGACTAGTGGGGGGAGGCTATGGCTACACCTTC | CASRLVGGGYGYTF | . | few | TRBJ1-2 | TRBV5-4
TGTGCCATCAGCGAGGGCATTTACTCCTACAATGAGCAGTTCTTC | CAISEGIYSYNEQFF | . | . | TRBJ2-1 | TRBV10-3
TGTGCCATCAGTGAGTCAGAAGGGCGGAGGGAGCAGTTCTTC | CAISESEGRREQFF | . | . | TRBJ2-1 | TRBV10-3
TGTGCCAGCAGGACGGGACATCACTATGGCTACACCTTC | CASRTGHHYGYTF | . | . | TRBJ1-2 | TRBV12-3/TRBV12-4
TGTGCCAGCTCACCAGTGAAGACAGCCAGCAATCAGCCCCAGCATTTT | CASSPVKTASNQPQHF | . | once | TRBJ1-5 | TRBV18
TGTGCCAGCAGTCCACGGGACTCCTCAATCACGAAGCAGTACTTC | CASSPRDSSITKQYF | . | . | TRBJ2-7 | TRBV27
TGTGCCAGCAGTTACTCTGAGTTGAACACTGAAGCTTTCTTT | CASSYSELNTEAFF | . | . | TRBJ1-1 | TRBV6-6
TGCGCCAGCAGCTTGGGCTCCACGGACAGCATGAACACTGAAGCTTTCTTT | CASSLGSTDSMNTEAFF | . | . | TRBJ1-1 | TRBV5-1
TGTGCCAGCAGGATCCAGGGTAACGCCAACTATGGCTACACCTTC | CASRIQGNANYGYTF | . | . | TRBJ1-2 | TRBV6-4
TGTGCCAGCAGTTCCCCCGGGTGGGGGACTCCCGCCGGGGAGCTGTTTTTT | CASSSPGWGTPAGELFF | . | few | TRBJ2-2 | TRBV27
TGTGCCAGCAGTTACTGGGACAGGGGGAACACTGAAGCTTTCTTT | CASSYWDRGNTEAFF | TRBD1 | . | TRBJ1-1 | TRBV6-5
TGTGCCAGTAGTATAGGACAGGGATACACTGAAGCTTTCTTT | CASSIGQGYTEAFF | TRBD1 | . | TRBJ1-1 | TRBV19
TGTGCCAGCAGTTTCGAAGCGGAGGTGAATGAGCAGTTCTTC | CASSFEAEVNEQFF | . | . | TRBJ2-1 | TRBV6-2/TRBV6-3
TGTGCCAGCAGCCAGACTAGCGGGAGTATATATGAGCAGTTCTTC | CASSQTSGSIYEQFF | TRBD2 | . | TRBJ2-1 | TRBV14
TGTGCCAGCAGAGATTCCAACAGAGGGTATGGCTACACCTTC | CASRDSNRGYGYTF | . | . | TRBJ1-2 | TRBV28